Listed below are T cell receptor beta chains from one sample, sequenced in a study of cytomegalovirus exposure and HLA in healthy donors. Sequencing used immunoSEQ multiplex PCR; TCRdb keeps in-frame clones, though not all of them. The sample yields roughly 99,000 clones, 82% seen once. Sequencing was carried out using PBMCs. The receptor set was obtained from a man under 40 in good health and CMV-seropositive. The CDR3 runs from the conserved cysteine through the conserved F or W. D genes are given only for firm matches. Size is omitted from some rows. Given values are once, few, many or a class for expanded clones.

v_call: TRBV5-8
clone_size: NA
d_call: TRBD2
j_call: TRBJ2-1
cdr3_nt: TGTGCCAGCAGCCTAGGGACTAGCGGGGTCAATGAGCAGTTCTTC
cdr3_aa: CASSLGTSGVNEQFF

v_call: TRBV11-3
clone_size: NA
d_call: TRBD1
j_call: TRBJ2-1
cdr3_nt: TGTGCCAGCAGCCCGACAGGGTACAATGAGCAGTTCTTC
cdr3_aa: CASSPTGYNEQFF

v_call: TRBV18
clone_size: NA
d_call: NA
j_call: TRBJ1-1
cdr3_nt: TGTGCCAGCTCACCCGAACCACGGGGAGAAGCTTTCTTT
cdr3_aa: CASSPEPRGEAFF

v_call: TRBV30
clone_size: NA
d_call: NA
j_call: TRBJ2-7
cdr3_nt: TGTGCCTGGAGCGGTTCAGGTCACTACGAGCAGTACTTC
cdr3_aa: CAWSGSGHYEQYF

v_call: TRBV5-8
clone_size: NA
d_call: NA
j_call: TRBJ2-7
cdr3_nt: TGTGCCAGCAGCTCCCTAGTTCGCTACGAGCAGTACTTC
cdr3_aa: CASSSLVRYEQYF

v_call: TRBV5-1
clone_size: NA
d_call: TRBD1
j_call: TRBJ1-2
cdr3_nt: TGCGCCAGCAGCTTAACAGGGGTACGAGGCTACACCTTC
cdr3_aa: CASSLTGVRGYTF

v_call: TRBV30
clone_size: NA
d_call: TRBD1
j_call: TRBJ1-5
cdr3_nt: TGTGCCTGGAGTGTACAGGGGACAACAGGGGTTCTAAATCAGCCCCAGCATTTT
cdr3_aa: CAWSVQGTTGVLNQPQHF

v_call: TRBV2
clone_size: few
d_call: NA
j_call: TRBJ2-7
cdr3_nt: TGTGCCAGCAGCGAGACAGTCGAGCAGTACTTC
cdr3_aa: CASSETVEQYF

v_call: TRBV5-1
clone_size: NA
d_call: TRBD1
j_call: TRBJ1-2
cdr3_nt: TGCGCCAGCAGACGGACAGGGGGCATCAGGGCTGGCTACACCTTC
cdr3_aa: CASRRTGGIRAGYTF

v_call: TRBV6-6
clone_size: NA
d_call: TRBD2
j_call: TRBJ2-5
cdr3_nt: TGTGCCAGCAGTCCGCGGGGGGCGATCGAGACCCAGTACTTC
cdr3_aa: CASSPRGAIETQYF

v_call: TRBV5-4
clone_size: once
d_call: NA
j_call: TRBJ1-1
cdr3_nt: TGTGCCAGCAGCTGGGGGCTAGGGGAAGCTTTCTTT
cdr3_aa: CASSWGLGEAFF

v_call: TRBV6-5
clone_size: NA
d_call: TRBD2
j_call: TRBJ2-7
cdr3_nt: TGTGCCAGCAGGGGGGGACTAGCGGCGCACTACGAGCAGTACTTC
cdr3_aa: CASRGGLAAHYEQYF

v_call: TRBV10-1
clone_size: NA
d_call: TRBD1
j_call: TRBJ2-7
cdr3_nt: TGCGCCAGCAGTTCAGGGGGCGAACTCTACGAGCAGTACTTC
cdr3_aa: CASSSGGELYEQYF

v_call: TRBV6-5
clone_size: NA
d_call: NA
j_call: TRBJ1-3
cdr3_nt: TGTGCCAGCAGTCGACCTCCAGGCACCATATATTTT
cdr3_aa: CASSRPPGTIYF

v_call: TRBV4-1
clone_size: NA
d_call: NA
j_call: TRBJ2-7
cdr3_nt: TGCGCCAGCAGCCAAGCGGAGGGCGTAGGACTCTACGAGCAGTACTTC
cdr3_aa: CASSQAEGVGLYEQYF

v_call: TRBV5-4
clone_size: NA
d_call: NA
j_call: TRBJ1-1
cdr3_nt: TGTGCCACCAAGTTCCAGGGAAGGACTGAAGCTTTCTTT
cdr3_aa: CATKFQGRTEAFF

v_call: TRBV27
clone_size: few
d_call: TRBD1
j_call: TRBJ1-3
cdr3_nt: TGTGCCAGCAGCAGGTTAGACCCCGGGACAGAAGGAAACACCATATATTTT
cdr3_aa: CASSRLDPGTEGNTIYF

v_call: TRBV19
clone_size: few
d_call: TRBD1
j_call: TRBJ1-5
cdr3_nt: TGTGCCAGTAGCCATACAGGGGTACAGCCCCAGCATTTT
cdr3_aa: CASSHTGVQPQHF

v_call: TRBV18
clone_size: NA
d_call: NA
j_call: TRBJ1-1
cdr3_nt: TGTGCCAGCTCACCGATAGGGGGGAACACTGAAGCTTTCTTT
cdr3_aa: CASSPIGGNTEAFF